The source of this TCR beta chain is a study of blood T cell repertoires in COVID-19. The overall study: Researchers got acute and convalescent COVID-19 samples from the United States, Italy and Spain. Sample material is recorded as cDNA or gDNA derived from T cells, B-cell-depleted T cells, or PBMCs.

Clones were sequenced by immunoSEQ multiplex PCR, and TCRdb holds only the in-frame ones, with some missing. The sample shows 300,000 to 400,000 clones, about 90% of them seen only once. Participants reported their clinical history, and cohort assignment relied on those reports. Symptom resolution, clearance, or two negative PCRs marked donors in Cohort 3 as recovered. With respect to this clone: One end of the junction varies from germline; a read error may be responsible.

Germline CDR1 SGHAT, CDR2 FQDESV (reference sequence). This CDR3 has 14 residues. The TCR was taken from a man between 25 and 39 years old who had recovered from COVID-19. The sequenced sample consisted of PBMCs or T cells enriched from blood (not recorded which). The V and J genes are TRBV11-1 and TRBJ2-1; possible D gene TRBD1, 8 bases. The CDR3 DNA reads as TGTGCCACCAGCGGGACAGGCTCCTACAATGAGCAGTTCTTC. This codes for CATSGTGSYNEQFF.